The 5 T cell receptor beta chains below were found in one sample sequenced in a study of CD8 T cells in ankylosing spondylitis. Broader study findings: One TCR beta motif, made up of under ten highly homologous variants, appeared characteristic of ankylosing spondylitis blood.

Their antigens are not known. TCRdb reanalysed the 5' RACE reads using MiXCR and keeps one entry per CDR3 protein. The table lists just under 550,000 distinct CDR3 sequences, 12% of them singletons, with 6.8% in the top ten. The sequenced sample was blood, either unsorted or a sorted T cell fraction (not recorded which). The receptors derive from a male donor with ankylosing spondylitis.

The CDR3 loop is CSAGQGVLRSYNEQFF. For the CDR3, the DNA is TGCAGTGCCGGACAGGGTGTCCTTCGCTCCTACAATGAGCAGTTCTTC. The chain couples TRBV20-1 to TRBJ2-1; 8 nucleotides agree with TRBD1. The CDR3 has 16 residues. J gave up 0 bases and V 6 bases, and 10 bases lay outside the gene matches. Germline V gives CDR1 DFQATT, CDR2 SNEGSKA (reference sequence).

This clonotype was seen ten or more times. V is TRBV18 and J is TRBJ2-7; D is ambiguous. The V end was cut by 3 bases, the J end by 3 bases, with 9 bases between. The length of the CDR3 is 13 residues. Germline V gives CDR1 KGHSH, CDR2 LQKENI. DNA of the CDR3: TGTGCCAGCTCACCCCGAGATCGCTACGAGCAGTACGTC. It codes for CASSPRDRYEQYV.

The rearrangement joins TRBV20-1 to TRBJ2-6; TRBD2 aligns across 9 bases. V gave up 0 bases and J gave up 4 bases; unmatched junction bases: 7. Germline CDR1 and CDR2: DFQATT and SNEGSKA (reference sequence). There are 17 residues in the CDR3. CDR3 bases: TGCAGTGCTAGAGATCTTCTAGCGGGATCAGGGGCCAACGTCCTGACTTTC. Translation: CSARDLLAGSGANVLTF.

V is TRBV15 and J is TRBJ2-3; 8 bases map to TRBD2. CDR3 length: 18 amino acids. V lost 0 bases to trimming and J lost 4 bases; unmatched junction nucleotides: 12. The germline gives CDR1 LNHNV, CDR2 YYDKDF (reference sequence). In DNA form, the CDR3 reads TGTGCCACCAGCAGAGATAGTAAGTCCAGCGGGAGAGCAGATACGCAGTATTTT. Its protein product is CATSRDSKSSGRADTQYF.

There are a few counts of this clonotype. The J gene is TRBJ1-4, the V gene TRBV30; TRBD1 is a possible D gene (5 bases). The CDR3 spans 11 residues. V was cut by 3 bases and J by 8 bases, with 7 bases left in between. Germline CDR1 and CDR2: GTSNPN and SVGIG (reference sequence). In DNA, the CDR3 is TGTGCCTGGAGAGAGGGGGAAAAACTGTTTTTT. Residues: CAWREGEKLFF.